Below, 27 T cell receptor beta chains from the same sample are listed, as sequenced in a study of T cell responses to AZD1222 COVID-19 vaccine. Produced via immunoSEQ multiplex PCR; TCRdb's table is partial and in-frame only. The table lists around 100,000 clones, around 87% of them singletons. This material consisted of peripheral blood, taken on day 0 of MenACWY control vaccination. Source of these receptors: an adult in good health.

The chain is built from TRBV7-2 and TRBJ2-7, with D perhaps being TRBD1 or TRBD2 (5 bases each). Between the trimmed V and J ends, which lost 3 bases and 4 bases, there was a span of 7 bases. From germline, CDR1 is SGHTA and CDR2 FQGNSA. The CDR3 is 12 residues long. DNA of the CDR3: TGTGCCAGCAGCTTTTGGGGGTACGAGCAGTACTTC. This encodes CASSFWGYEQYF.

V gene TRBV6-2 or TRBV6-3 combines with J gene TRBJ1-1; 7 bases are shared with TRBD1. CDR1 and CDR2 (germline): MNHEY, SVGEGT. CDR3 length: 13 residues. The junction had 6 bases not matched to a gene; V was cut back by 4 bases and J by 7 bases. The CDR3 sequence is CASSLEGASEAFF. For the CDR3, the DNA is TGTGCCAGCAGTTTGGAGGGGGCAAGTGAAGCTTTCTTT.

J is TRBJ1-1 and V is TRBV19; no definite D call. The germline V and J ends were trimmed by 5 bases and 5 bases, with 12 bases remaining between them. Germline values: CDR1 LNHDA, CDR2 SQIVND (reference sequence). CDR3 length: 13 amino acids. CDR3 in DNA: TGTGCCAGTAGTTCTTCTATGGGGACTGAAGCTTTCTTT. This encodes CASSSSMGTEAFF. The complete variable domain, with remaining parts taken from reference TRBV19 and TRBJ1-1, reads DGGITQSPKYLFRKEGQNVTLSCEQNLNHDAMYWYRQDPGQGLRLIYYSQIVNDFQKGDIAEGYSVSREKKESFPLTVTSAQKNPTAFYLCASSSSMGTEAFFGQGTRLTVV.

The V gene is TRBV29-1, the J gene TRBJ1-5, with 10 bases aligning to TRBD1. This CDR3 contains 13 residues. V was clipped by 7 bases and J by 5 bases; unmatched bases: 5. Germline V gene data show CDR1 as SQVTM and CDR2 as ANQGSEA. CDR3 residues: CSGGQGIDQPQHF. CDR3 coding DNA: TGCAGCGGGGGACAGGGGATCGATCAGCCCCAGCATTTT.

This chain connects TRBV9 to TRBJ2-1; 9 bases are shared with TRBD2. The CDR3 has 15 amino acids. After removal of 0 bases from V and 5 bases from J, the junction contained 3 bases not matched to a gene. Germline lookup yields CDR1 SGDLS and CDR2 YYNGEE. The CDR3 spells CASSVGASGNNEQFF. Written as DNA, the CDR3 is TGTGCCAGCAGCGTAGGGGCTAGCGGGAACAATGAGCAGTTCTTC.

The V gene is TRBV7-6, the J gene TRBJ2-7; 13 bases fit TRBD2. CDR1 is SGHVS, CDR2 FNYEAQ, per germline. The CDR3 is 21 amino acids. V lost 2 bases and J lost 4; bases outside the gene matches: 20. Written as DNA, the CDR3 is TGTGCCAGCAGCTTAACCCCGCCTGGACTAGCGGGAGCAAAGTTGGGTTACGAGCAGTACTTC. It codes for CASSLTPPGLAGAKLGYEQYF.

The chain employs TRBV6-5 and TRBJ2-7; tentatively, D is TRBD2 (6 bases). The CDR3 covers 15 residues. The germline V gene has CDR1 MNHEY and CDR2 SVGAGI. The V end lost 0 bases, the J end lost 3 bases, and 12 bases lay between the germline ends. CDR3 DNA: TGTGCCAGCAGTTACTCGGGGGGTCGCCGCTACGAGCAGTACTTC. Amino acids: CASSYSGGRRYEQYF.

The rearrangement links TRBV27 to TRBJ2-3; 9 bases fit TRBD1. This CDR3 contains 16 residues. CDR1 MNHEY and CDR2 SMNVEV come from the germline V gene (reference sequence). The V segment lost 2 bases and the J segment 1 base; nucleotides outside the gene matches: 4. CDR3: CASSLGQGRGTDTQYF. In DNA, the CDR3 is TGTGCCAGCAGTTTAGGACAGGGGAGGGGCACAGATACGCAGTATTTT.

The chain uses TRBV24-1 and TRBJ2-3; D is perhaps TRBD2 (6 bases). The CDR3 spans 14 residues. The V end was cut by 7 bases, the J end by 1 base, with 11 bases between. Germline assignment: CDR1 KGHDR and CDR2 SFDVKD. CDR3 sequence reads: CATSLPGGTDTQYF. DNA for the CDR3: TGTGCCACCAGCCTTCCGGGGGGCACAGATACGCAGTATTTT.

V and J are TRBV12-3 or TRBV12-4 and TRBJ2-1; 8 bases line up with TRBD2. This CDR3 spans 12 amino acids. After removal of 5 bases from V and 10 bases from J, the junction contained 4 bases not matched to a gene. The CDR3 DNA reads as TGTGCCAGCAGTCCTGCGGGAGGAGAGCAGTTCTTC. It translates to CASSPAGGEQFF.

J is TRBJ2-5 and V is TRBV7-2; TRBD1 matches 7 bases. V was pared by 5 bases and J by 4 bases, with 7 bases of the junction left unmatched. Germline V gene lookup returns CDR1 SGHTA and CDR2 FQGNSA. This CDR3 contains 14 residues. The DNA of the CDR3 is TGTGCCAGCAGCCCACGCACAGGGGCAGAGACCCAGTACTTC. This sequence encodes CASSPRTGAETQYF.

The chain recombines TRBV28 with TRBJ1-3; no clear D gene. There are 14 residues in the CDR3. V was shortened by 3 bases and J by 7 bases, with 13 bases between the two germline ends. From germline, CDR1 is MDHEN and CDR2 SYDVKM. This CDR3 reads CASSLVGNGNTIYF. In DNA, the CDR3 is TGTGCCAGCAGTTTGGTAGGGAATGGGAACACCATATATTTT.

The rearrangement joins TRBV18 to TRBJ2-7, with D perhaps matching TRBD2 (5 bases). V shed 5 bases and J shed 0 bases, with 8 bases lying between them. Germline loops: CDR1 KGHSH, CDR2 LQKENI. This CDR3 is built from 13 residues. CDR3 DNA sequence: TGTGCCAGCTCAGCCGGGGACTCCTACGAGCAGTACTTC. As protein: CASSAGDSYEQYF.

This sequence joins TRBV6-6 and TRBJ2-7; 9 positions agree with TRBD1. CDR1 is MNHNY and CDR2 is SVGAGI in the germline V gene (reference sequence). With 1 base clipped from V and 6 bases from J, the junction kept 7 bases outside the gene matches. The CDR3 is 15 residues long. The CDR3 loop reads CASSYLDRGTGEQYF. The CDR3 DNA sequence: TGTGCCAGCAGTTACTTAGACAGGGGGACGGGCGAGCAGTACTTC.

The chain links TRBV18 to TRBJ2-7, with TRBD2 identical over 11 bases. This CDR3 region has 16 residues. Trimming removed 5 bases from V and 3 bases from J; junction bases left unmatched: 9. Germline V lookup: CDR1 KGHSH, CDR2 LQKENI. The CDR3 protein is CASSTQTSGKVYEQYF. CDR3 nucleotide sequence: TGTGCCAGCTCAACACAGACTAGCGGGAAGGTCTACGAGCAGTACTTC.

The V gene is TRBV6-5, the J gene TRBJ1-3, with D hard to call. Germline CDR1 is MNHEY and CDR2 is SVGAGI. V was cut by 5 bases and J by 1 base, with 9 bases left in between. The CDR3 is made up of 14 amino acids. The CDR3 region is CASSREISGNTIYF. In DNA form, the CDR3 reads TGTGCCAGCAGTAGGGAGATTTCTGGAAACACCATATATTTT.

The rearrangement joins TRBV10-3 to TRBJ2-7; 9 positions match TRBD2. The V and J ends lost 2 bases and 5 bases, in that order; junction bases with no gene match: 7. The CDR3 covers 15 residues. Germline V CDR1 and CDR2: ENHRY, SYGVKD. The CDR3 DNA is TGTGCCATCAGTGAGGCGAGCGGGGGGCGGGACGAGCAGTACTTC. This encodes CAISEASGGRDEQYF.

The chain combines TRBV11-2 with TRBJ2-7, with D possibly being TRBD2 (7 bases). This CDR3 has 14 amino acids. Germline-derived CDR1 and CDR2 are SGHAT and FQNNGV. Trimming stripped 7 bases from V and 4 bases from J, with 17 bases between. The CDR3, as DNA: TGTGCCAGCACCGACCTGAGGGGGGGTTACGAGCAGTACTTC. This codes for CASTDLRGGYEQYF.

This chain uses TRBV18 with TRBJ1-1; a possible D gene is TRBD1 (6 bases). Trimming took 6 bases from V and 2 from J, leaving 16 bases between them. CDR1 is KGHSH and CDR2 is LQKENI in the germline V gene. The CDR3 extends over 15 amino acids. CDR3 in DNA: TGTGCCAGCTCTACGGACAGCGGGGGAAACACTGAAGCTTTCTTT. Its protein is CASSTDSGGNTEAFF.

This chain connects TRBV7-2 to TRBJ1-1; D is perhaps TRBD1 (6 bases). CDR3 length: 15 amino acids. V was pared by 1 base and J by 4 bases, with 13 bases between. CDR1 is SGHTA and CDR2 is FQGNSA in the germline V gene. The CDR3 DNA follows: TGTGCCAGCAGCTTAGGAGAAGGGGGAGGCACTGAAGCTTTCTTT. Translated: CASSLGEGGGTEAFF.

The gene calls are TRBV11-2 and TRBJ2-1; D possibly uses TRBD1 or TRBD2 (5 bases each). Germline values: CDR1 SGHAT, CDR2 FQNNGV. V was trimmed by 6 bases and J by 6 bases, leaving 12 bases between them. The CDR3 is 13 residues long. The CDR3 loop is CASRGEHGNEQFF. CDR3 nucleotides: TGTGCCAGCAGGGGGGAGCACGGCAATGAGCAGTTCTTC.

The chain links TRBV3-1 (or the pseudogene TRBV3-2) to TRBJ1-1; TRBD1 might be the D (5 bases). The CDR3 loop spans 12 amino acids. V dropped 4 bases and J dropped 7 bases, with 10 bases sitting between them. Germline V lookup: CDR1 LGHDT, CDR2 YNNKEL (reference sequence). This CDR3 is CASSPGRFEAFF. The CDR3 coding sequence is TGTGCCAGCAGCCCAGGGCGTTTTGAAGCTTTCTTT.

At least ten counts were recorded for this clone. V is TRBV28 and J is TRBJ1-2; D is undetermined. The CDR3 extends over 14 amino acids. The germline CDR1 and CDR2 sequences are MDHEN and SYDVKM. V lost 3 bases to trimming and J lost 6 bases, with 14 bases between them. The CDR3 sequence is CASSFEIRADGYTF. The CDR3 DNA sequence: TGTGCCAGCAGTTTTGAAATACGGGCCGATGGCTACACCTTC.

This clone was detected a few times. The chain joins TRBV11-2 to TRBJ1-2, with D unclear. The CDR3 has 13 residues. Germline CDR1 SGHAT, CDR2 FQNNGV. Between the trimmed V and J ends, which lost 6 bases and 8 bases, there was a span of 16 bases. CDR3 DNA sequence: TGTGCCAGCAGTCGAGACGGGTTAGGGGGCTACACCTTC. Amino acids: CASSRDGLGGYTF.

The V call is TRBV27, the J call TRBJ2-1; TRBD2 aligns across 7 bases. The CDR3 extends over 15 amino acids. V trimming: 3 bases; J trimming: 9 bases; junction bases outside the gene matches: 11. CDR1 MNHEY and CDR2 SMNVEV come from the germline V gene (reference sequence). CDR3 region: CASSLRLATLGEQFF. CDR3 nucleotide sequence: TGTGCCAGCAGTTTGCGACTAGCAACGCTCGGTGAGCAGTTCTTC.

The chain has TRBV4-1 and TRBJ2-7, with 9 positions matching TRBD1. The V gene end was trimmed by 3 bases and the J gene end by 4 bases; junction bases not matched to a gene: 16. The germline V gene has CDR1 MGHRA and CDR2 YSYEKL. The CDR3 consists of 18 residues. CDR3 region: CASSHPNGLGTGNYEQYF. The CDR3, as DNA: TGCGCCAGCAGCCACCCAAACGGCCTCGGGACAGGGAATTACGAGCAGTACTTC.

Notes on this clone: A read error may produce the germline difference seen at one junction end. The chain uses TRBV7-7 and TRBJ2-5, with 9 bases lining up with TRBD2. The CDR3 length is 15 residues. Germline V gene data show CDR1 as SSHAT and CDR2 as FNYEAQ (reference sequence). The DNA of the CDR3 is TGTGCTAGCAGCTTAGTAGCGGGGGTACAAGAGACCCAGTACTTC. Translating gives CASSLVAGVQETQYF. Filled out from reference TRBV7-7 and TRBJ2-5, the complete variable domain reads GAGVSQSPRYKVTKRGQDVTLRCDPISSHATLYWYQQALGQGPEFLTYFNYEAQPDKSGLPSDRFSAERPEGSISTLTIQRTEQRDSAMYRCASSLVAGVQETQYFGPGTRLLVL.